This entry lists 25 T cell receptor beta chains sequenced from one sample in a study of T cell changes during pregnancy in multiple sclerosis. The method was immunoSEQ multiplex PCR; TCRdb's version includes in-frame clones alone and lacks a portion of them. The profile covers about 52,000 clones, with over 85% appearing a single time and around 0.38% taken by the ten largest. Material: CD4+ T cells from peripheral blood mononuclear cells, obtained before pregnancy. The origin of the receptors is a female donor with multiple sclerosis, enrolled in a pregnancy study.

This chain joins TRBV27 and TRBJ2-6; 10 bases are a match to TRBD1. Per the germline V gene, CDR1 is MNHEY and CDR2 is SMNVEV (reference sequence). CDR3 length: 19 residues. Trimming removed 6 bases from V and 2 bases from J; junction bases left unmatched: 13. As DNA, the CDR3 is TGTGCCAGCAGGGGTCCGGGACAGGGGTCCTTAGCTGGGGCCAACGTCCTGACTTTC. Protein sequence: CASRGPGQGSLAGANVLTF.

The chain employs TRBV19 and TRBJ2-7; possible D gene TRBD2, 6 bases. The CDR3 extends over 15 amino acids. V shed 4 bases and J shed 0 bases, with 13 bases lying between them. The germline V gene has CDR1 LNHDA and CDR2 SQIVND (reference sequence). The CDR3 protein is CASSTRTKSSYEQYF. In DNA form, the CDR3 reads TGTGCCAGTAGTACTAGGACTAAAAGCTCCTACGAGCAGTACTTC.

This clone showed up just once. V gene TRBV2 combines with J gene TRBJ2-7; TRBD1 might be the D (6 bases). Germline V gene sequence: CDR1 SNHLY, CDR2 FYNNEI. Trimming left V 5 bases short and J 0 bases short, with 14 bases between. There are 15 residues in the CDR3. CDR3 in amino acids: CASSRRQVSSYEQYF. In nucleotides, the CDR3 is TGTGCCAGCAGTCGCCGACAGGTTAGCTCCTACGAGCAGTACTTC.

The gene calls are TRBV4-1 and TRBJ1-1; D ambiguous. This CDR3 has 12 residues. Trimming took off 1 base at V and 8 bases at J, with 8 bases between the two ends. CDR1 and CDR2 (germline): MGHRA, YSYEKL. The CDR3 DNA sequence: TGCGCCAGCAGCCAAGTCAACCAGGAAGCTTTCTTT. This translates into CASSQVNQEAFF.

This rearrangement joins TRBV4-1 to TRBJ1-4; 7 bases map to TRBD1. V lost 3 bases, J lost 9 bases, and 13 bases stayed unmatched. The CDR3 has 16 amino acids. The germline gives CDR1 MGHRA, CDR2 YSYEKL. CDR3 DNA: TGCGCCAGCAGCCAGGGTACAGGGGCCCGTCGGAAAAAACTGTTTTTT. The encoded protein is CASSQGTGARRKKLFF.

The chain is built from TRBV19 and TRBJ1-1; 8 bases fit TRBD1. The CDR3 covers 14 residues. Germline V lookup: CDR1 LNHDA, CDR2 SQIVND (reference sequence). With V trimmed by 9 bases and J by 0 bases, 6 bases remained unmatched. The CDR3 region has the DNA TGTGCCAGCCGCCACAGGGGGGTGAACACTGAAGCTTTCTTT. Translated, it gives CASRHRGVNTEAFF.

The chain carries TRBV20-1 and TRBJ2-5; no clear D gene. V was trimmed by 6 bases and J by 5 bases, leaving 7 bases between them. The V gene's germline CDR1 is DFQATT and CDR2 SNEGSKA (reference sequence). The CDR3 is 10 residues long. Here the CDR3 reads CSAWRETQYF. The CDR3 DNA reads TGCAGTGCCTGGCGGGAGACCCAGTACTTC.

The chain couples TRBV18 to TRBJ2-4; perhaps TRBD1 as D (6 bases). The CDR3 covers 17 residues. Germline CDR1 KGHSH, CDR2 LQKENI. V lost 3 bases to trimming and J lost 2 bases, with 17 bases between them. The CDR3 here is CASSPTRDMVTKNIQYF. CDR3 sequence (DNA): TGTGCCAGCTCACCGACGAGGGACATGGTGACCAAAAACATTCAGTACTTC.

The chain joins TRBV29-1 to TRBJ2-1; 8 nucleotides align to TRBD2. The V gene end was trimmed by 6 bases and the J gene end by 0 bases; junction bases not matched to a gene: 7. Germline V gene lookup returns CDR1 SQVTM and CDR2 ANQGSEA. The CDR3 sequence is 15 residues long. Here the CDR3 reads CSVQTSGASYNEQFF. The CDR3 region has the DNA TGCAGCGTGCAAACTAGCGGCGCCTCCTACAATGAGCAGTTCTTC.

This sequence joins TRBV5-1 and TRBJ2-1; 16 bases line up with TRBD2. This CDR3 has 18 residues. V lost 6 bases, J lost 5 bases, and 11 bases stayed unmatched. Germline-derived CDR1 and CDR2 are SGHRS and YFSETQ. Written as DNA, the CDR3 is TGCGCCAGCAAACCCCCTATGGGACTAGCGGGGGGGAACAATGAGCAGTTCTTC. It specifies CASKPPMGLAGGNNEQFF.

The chain uses TRBV5-1 and TRBJ2-2; TRBD2 is a possible D gene (5 bases). The ends were cut back, 3 bases at V and 3 bases at J, with 9 bases in the middle. This CDR3 contains 14 residues. In germline, CDR1 is SGHRS, CDR2 YFSETQ. The CDR3 region is CASSSGVDTGELFF. CDR3 nucleotide sequence: TGCGCCAGCAGCTCCGGGGTAGACACCGGGGAGCTGTTTTTT.

CDR3 bases: TGTGCCAGCAGCTCGGTGCGACTCACTGAAGCTTTCTTT. It yields the protein CASSSVRLTEAFF. V is TRBV5-5 and J is TRBJ1-1; D is uncertain. The germline gives CDR1 SGHKS, CDR2 YYEKEE (reference sequence). Trimming stripped 3 bases from V and 4 bases from J, with 10 bases between. The CDR3 has 13 residues. Combining the CDR3 with reference TRBV5-5 and TRBJ1-1 gives the whole variable domain DAGVTQSPTHLIKTRGQQVTLRCSPISGHKSVSWYQQVLGQGPQFIFQYYEKEERGRGNFPDRFSARQFPNYSSELNVNALLLGDSALYLCASSSVRLTEAFFGQGTRLTVV.

This chain links TRBV19 with TRBJ2-1; D uncertain. The CDR3 extends over 15 amino acids. Trimming removed 0 bases from V and 6 bases from J, with 12 bases in between. Germline V gene lookup returns CDR1 LNHDA and CDR2 SQIVND (reference sequence). CDR3 residues: CASSIDLPGANEQFF. CDR3 DNA sequence: TGTGCCAGTAGTATAGATCTCCCAGGTGCCAATGAGCAGTTCTTC.

The chain links TRBV28 to TRBJ1-2; unclear D gene. Trimming stripped 5 bases from V and 3 bases from J, with 13 bases between. Germline-derived CDR1 and CDR2 are MDHEN and SYDVKM. The CDR3 has 14 amino acids. The CDR3 here is CASSQTPTYYGYTF. The CDR3 coding sequence is TGTGCCAGCAGTCAAACACCGACATACTATGGCTACACCTTC.

CDR3 sequence: CASSTTGGLALKPNNEQFF. The CDR3 DNA follows: TGTGCCAGCAGCACGACGGGGGGACTAGCCTTAAAGCCGAACAATGAGCAGTTCTTC. The chain links TRBV7-9 to TRBJ2-1; 9 positions agree with TRBD2. CDR1 and CDR2 (germline): SEHNR, FQNEAQ (reference sequence). CDR3 length equals 19 residues. V lost 5 bases and J lost 5; bases outside the gene matches: 19.

The J gene is TRBJ1-5, the V gene TRBV2; TRBD1 matches at 11 bases. J gave up 2 bases and V 4 bases, and 4 bases lay outside the gene matches. CDR1 and CDR2 (germline): SNHLY, FYNNEI. The CDR3 length is 16 residues. The CDR3 DNA reads TGTGCCAGCAGTGGATGGACAGGGGGCGGCAATCAGCCCCAGCATTTT. It yields the protein CASSGWTGGGNQPQHF. Looking up the rest from reference TRBV2 and TRBJ1-5 gives the full variable domain: EPEVTQTPSHQVTQMGQEVILRCVPISNHLYFYWYRQILGQKVEFLVSFYNNEISEKSEIFDDQFSVERPDGSNFTLKIRSTKLEDSAMYFCASSGWTGGGNQPQHFGDGTRLSIL.

The V call is TRBV5-1, the J call TRBJ2-7; TRBD1 agrees at 7 bases. The CDR3 has 13 residues. The germline CDR1 and CDR2 sequences are SGHRS and YFSETQ. J lost 2 bases, V lost 2 bases, and 1 base had no gene match. The chain's CDR3 is CASSFDRAYEQYF. For the CDR3, the DNA is TGCGCCAGCAGCTTTGACAGGGCCTACGAGCAGTACTTC.

This chain uses TRBV4-1 with TRBJ1-2; D might be TRBD1 (6 bases). Germline CDR1 MGHRA, CDR2 YSYEKL. CDR3 length: 17 residues. Trimming removed 0 bases from V and 4 bases from J, with 18 bases in between. The CDR3: CASSQERGPGASYGYTF. In DNA form, the CDR3 reads TGCGCCAGCAGCCAAGAAAGAGGGCCAGGGGCGTCCTATGGCTACACCTTC.

The rearrangement links TRBV7-8 to TRBJ2-1; 13 bases agree with TRBD2. Per germline, CDR1 SGHVS and CDR2 FQNEAQ. The CDR3 runs 19 residues. V was clipped by 5 bases and J by 0 bases; unmatched bases: 10. The CDR3 protein is CASSMEGLAGRSSYNEQFF. CDR3 DNA sequence: TGTGCCAGCAGCATGGAGGGACTAGCGGGACGGAGCTCCTACAATGAGCAGTTCTTC.

The J gene is TRBJ1-5, the V gene TRBV2; maybe TRBD1 (6 bases). The V gene's germline CDR1 is SNHLY and CDR2 FYNNEI. The CDR3 is 14 amino acids. V lost 2 bases, J lost 8 bases, and 13 bases lay in between. The CDR3 region has the DNA TGTGCCAGCAGTGAAAGTTACAGGGCGAAGCCCCAGCATTTT. This encodes CASSESYRAKPQHF.

This chain joins TRBV7-2 and TRBJ1-2; TRBD1 might be the D (6 bases). V gave up 5 bases and J gave up 4 bases, with 14 bases separating them. Germline CDR1 SGHTA, CDR2 FQGNSA. The CDR3 has 14 residues. The CDR3 nucleotides are TGTGCCAGCAGCCCGTTTGACAGGCGCTATGGCTACACCTTC. It translates to CASSPFDRRYGYTF.

The chain recombines TRBV19 with TRBJ1-1; D remains ambiguous. Between the trimmed V and J ends, which lost 6 bases and 0 bases, there was a span of 8 bases. Germline values: CDR1 LNHDA, CDR2 SQIVND (reference sequence). This CDR3 has 13 residues. CDR3: CASSTLLNTEAFF. The DNA of the CDR3 is TGTGCCAGTAGCACACTATTGAACACTGAAGCTTTCTTT.

The chain recombines TRBV7-7 with TRBJ2-7, with TRBD2 identical over 15 bases. This CDR3 comprises 15 residues. CDR1 is SSHAT, CDR2 FNYEAQ, per germline (reference sequence). Trimming removed 5 bases from V and 5 bases from J; junction bases left unmatched: 4. The DNA for the CDR3 is TGTGCCAGCAGCCCCGGGACTAGCGGGAGGAACGAGCAGTACTTC. Amino acids: CASSPGTSGRNEQYF.

This chain links TRBV19 with TRBJ1-1; D is possibly TRBD1 (6 bases). The CDR3 sequence is 15 residues long. CDR1 and CDR2 (germline): LNHDA, SQIVND (reference sequence). V lost 5 bases to trimming and J lost 3 bases, with 16 bases between them. The CDR3 sequence: CASSVSGDVDTEAFF. The CDR3 coding sequence is TGTGCCAGTAGTGTCTCAGGGGACGTGGACACTGAAGCTTTCTTT.

This clone was seen a handful of times. J is TRBJ1-1 and V is TRBV5-1; 7 bases are a match to TRBD1. V dropped 4 bases and J dropped 3; count of bases not matched to a gene: 3. This CDR3 spans 13 amino acids. The germline CDR1 and CDR2 sequences are SGHRS and YFSETQ. For the CDR3, the DNA is TGCGCCAGCAGCCCCACAGGGGACACTGAAGCTTTCTTT. Translating gives CASSPTGDTEAFF. Using reference TRBV5-1 and TRBJ1-1 for the parts outside the CDR3, the full variable domain is KAGVTQTPRYLIKTRGQQVTLSCSPISGHRSVSWYQQTPGQGLQFLFEYFSETQRNKGNFPGRFSGRQFSNSRSEMNVSTLELGDSALYLCASSPTGDTEAFFGQGTRLTVV.